Listed here are 32 T cell receptor beta chains from one sample, sequenced in a study of T cells after yellow fever vaccination. TCRdb itself ran the 5' RACE reads through MiXCR, one entry per CDR3 protein. This sample yields fewer than 350,000 distinct CDR3 sequences, of which over 8% are seen a single time; roughly 17% belongs to the top ten. Sequences were derived from PBMCs, sampled on the day of the first yellow fever vaccination. Every receptor here comes from a man younger than 30 who received the YFV17D yellow fever vaccine.

The J gene is TRBJ2-7, the V gene TRBV20-1; 7 bases agree with TRBD2. The CDR3 consists of 13 residues. Germline-derived CDR1 and CDR2 are DFQATT and SNEGSKA (reference sequence). With V trimmed by 5 bases and J by 7 bases, 11 bases remained unmatched. The CDR3 nucleotides are TGCAGTGCTCTCTCTCCGGCGGGGGAAGAGCAGTACGTC. This translates into CSALSPAGEEQYV.

The gene calls are TRBV15 and TRBJ2-2; D may be TRBD2 (5 bases). V was clipped by 3 bases and J by 1 base, with 9 bases between them. Germline V gives CDR1 LNHNV, CDR2 YYDKDF (reference sequence). The length of the CDR3 is 15 residues. CDR3 loop: CATSRTSGNTGELFF. The CDR3 DNA reads as TGTGCCACCAGCAGGACCAGCGGGAACACCGGGGAGCTGTTTTTT.

The sample holds many counts of this clonotype. The chain carries TRBV9 and TRBJ2-1; D perhaps matches TRBD2 (6 bases). CDR3 length: 15 residues. The germline gives CDR1 SGDLS, CDR2 YYNGEE. Trimming pared 3 bases from V and 0 bases from J, leaving 10 bases between. The CDR3, as DNA: TGTGCCAGCAGCGCGGTCGGGGGCTCCTACAATGAGCAGTTCTTC. This translates into CASSAVGGSYNEQFF. Looking up the rest from reference TRBV9 and TRBJ2-1 gives the full variable domain: DSGVTQTPKHLITATGQRVTLRCSPRSGDLSVYWYQQSLDQGLQFLIQYYNGEERAKGNILERFSAQQFPDLHSELNLSSLELGDSALYFCASSAVGGSYNEQFFGPGTRLTVL.

The chain has TRBV29-1 and TRBJ1-1, with TRBD1 identical over 11 bases. From germline, CDR1 is SQVTM and CDR2 ANQGSEA. V dropped 4 bases and J dropped 1; count of bases not matched to a gene: 8. This CDR3 is built from 16 residues. CDR3 in amino acids: CSVAGTGGEWNTEAFF. DNA for the CDR3: TGCAGCGTTGCCGGGACAGGGGGGGAGTGGAACACTGAAGCTTTCTTT.

This clonotype showed up many times. This sequence joins TRBV7-2 and TRBJ1-1, with unresolved D. The CDR3 consists of 12 residues. The V gene's germline CDR1 is SGHTA and CDR2 FQGNSA. V was clipped by 5 bases and J by 1 base, with 5 bases between them. This CDR3 is CASSRENTEAFF. For the CDR3, the DNA is TGTGCCAGCAGCCGTGAGAACACTGAAGCTTTCTTT.

This clonotype was detected only a few times. The chain employs TRBV25-1 and TRBJ2-5; possibly TRBD1 for D (5 bases). Looked up from germline, CDR1 is MGHDK and CDR2 is SYGVNS. This CDR3 comprises 15 residues. Between the trimmed V and J ends, which lost 1 base and 4 bases, there was a span of 13 bases. This CDR3 reads CASSELTARRETQYF. CDR3 nucleotide sequence: TGTGCCAGCAGTGAATTGACAGCCAGGAGAGAGACCCAGTACTTC.

The rearrangement uses TRBV15 and TRBJ2-1; TRBD2 agrees at 10 bases. The CDR3 loop spans 15 amino acids. Per germline, CDR1 LNHNV and CDR2 YYDKDF (reference sequence). Trimming removed 4 bases from V and 8 bases from J; junction bases left unmatched: 8. For the CDR3, the DNA is TGTGCCACCAGCACCCAGCGGGGGGGTACATATGAGCAGTTCTTC. It translates to CATSTQRGGTYEQFF.

The chain has TRBV9 and TRBJ1-6; TRBD1 aligns across 7 bases. Germline CDR1 SGDLS, CDR2 YYNGEE. The J segment lost 3 bases and the V segment lost 4 bases, leaving 4 bases of the junction unmatched. The CDR3 has 15 residues. CDR3 nucleotide sequence: TGTGCCAGCAGCCCAGGGACAGACTATAATTCACCCCTCCACTTT. The encoded protein is CASSPGTDYNSPLHF.

Only a few counts were recorded for this clonotype. J is TRBJ2-7 and V is TRBV6-2 or TRBV6-3, with 8 nucleotides matching TRBD2. This CDR3 region has 15 residues. Germline-derived CDR1 and CDR2 are MNHEY and SVGEGT. V trimming: 4 bases; J trimming: 3 bases; junction bases outside the gene matches: 8. The CDR3 loop reads CASSLRGGEDYEQYV. In DNA form, the CDR3 reads TGTGCCAGCAGTTTACGGGGGGGGGAAGACTACGAGCAGTACGTC.

This sequence joins TRBV12-3 or TRBV12-4 and TRBJ1-1; TRBD1 matches 10 bases. J was trimmed by 7 bases and V by 6 bases; bases with no gene match: 5. This CDR3 has 13 residues. This chain's CDR3 is CASSAGQGVEAFF. Here the CDR3 DNA reads TGTGCCAGCAGCGCCGGACAGGGGGTTGAAGCTTTCTTT.

This clonotype was observed a handful of times. The V and J genes are TRBV6-1 and TRBJ2-7, with TRBD2 as a possible D gene (5 bases). Germline CDR1 reads MNHNS; CDR2 reads SASEGT. The CDR3 has 16 residues. The V gene lost 5 bases and the J gene lost 4 bases, with 21 bases spanning the gap. CDR3 amino acids: CASSPFLGGQGYEQYF. The CDR3 bases are TGTGCCAGCAGTCCCTTCCTCGGAGGCCAAGGGTACGAGCAGTACTTC.

V is TRBV11-2 and J is TRBJ2-7, with TRBD1 matching over 10 bases. CDR3 length: 16 residues. From germline, CDR1 is SGHAT and CDR2 FQNNGV. The V gene end was trimmed by 3 bases and the J gene end by 12 bases; junction bases not matched to a gene: 17. The CDR3 coding sequence is TGTGCCAGCAGCTTGAGAAGCGGGACAGGGGCACAGAGCATGTACTTC. This translates into CASSLRSGTGAQSMYF.

This clonotype was seen more than once but under ten times. The gene calls are TRBV6-4 and TRBJ1-2; TRBD1 is a possible D gene (5 bases). The ends were cut back, 4 bases at V and 5 bases at J, with 14 bases in the middle. CDR3 length: 14 amino acids. CDR1 and CDR2 (germline): MRHNA, SNTAGT. The CDR3, as DNA: TGTGCCAGCAGTGCGGACGGGGGTTGGTATGGCTACACCTTC. Protein sequence: CASSADGGWYGYTF.

This clonotype has just a few counts. V and J are TRBV2 and TRBJ2-2, with 9 bases aligning to TRBD1. The ends lost 6 bases at V and 1 base at J; junction bases unmatched: 3. Germline CDR1 is SNHLY and CDR2 is FYNNEI. The CDR3 has 15 amino acids. CDR3 region: CASRQDRGNTGELFF. CDR3 bases: TGTGCCAGCAGACAGGACAGGGGGAACACCGGGGAGCTGTTTTTT.

This clonotype appeared a few times. The chain couples TRBV5-1 to TRBJ2-5; 15 bases are shared with TRBD2. V was pared by 4 bases and J by 4 bases, with 5 bases of the junction left unmatched. CDR1 and CDR2 (germline): SGHRS, YFSETQ. The CDR3 contains 16 residues. CDR3 sequence: CASSLGLAGGGETQYF. The CDR3 DNA is TGCGCCAGCAGCCTTGGACTAGCGGGGGGGGGAGAGACCCAGTACTTC.

This clonotype has just a few counts. The rearrangement links TRBV5-1 to TRBJ2-7; maybe TRBD2 (6 bases). The CDR3 totals 14 residues. Looked up from germline, CDR1 is SGHRS and CDR2 is YFSETQ. Trimming removed 3 bases at V and 3 bases at J, with 13 bases between. This CDR3 reads CASSYAGLSYEQYF. The DNA for the CDR3 is TGCGCCAGCAGCTATGCGGGGTTGAGCTACGAGCAGTACTTC.

This clonotype appeared a few times. This chain links TRBV7-2 with TRBJ1-6; D gene uncertain. CDR1 is SGHTA and CDR2 is FQGNSA in the germline V gene. CDR3 size: 17 residues. The germline V and J ends were trimmed by 0 bases and 4 bases, with 13 bases remaining between them. In DNA, the CDR3 is TGTGCCAGCAGCTTAGCGGGAACCGCGAAATATAATTCACCCCTCCACTTT. As protein: CASSLAGTAKYNSPLHF.

In its sample, this clonotype was seen a few times. The chain joins TRBV20-1 to TRBJ2-3; 9 bases line up with TRBD2. Germline CDR1 and CDR2: DFQATT and SNEGSKA (reference sequence). The CDR3 contains 15 residues. V trimming: 0 bases; J trimming: 5 bases; junction bases outside the gene matches: 6. CDR3 DNA: TGCAGTGCTAGAGAGCTAGCGGGGACACGAGATACGCAGTATTTT. Translating it yields CSARELAGTRDTQYF.

This clonotype was recorded a few times. The chain joins TRBV12-3 or TRBV12-4 to TRBJ2-7; tentative D call: TRBD1 (6 bases). Trimming took 9 bases from V and 2 from J, leaving 14 bases between them. The CDR3 loop spans 13 amino acids. In DNA, the CDR3 is TGTGCCAGTGGACAGAGGACGCCCTACGAGCAGTACTTC. As protein: CASGQRTPYEQYF.

This clonotype came up a few times. The rearrangement uses TRBV6-1 and TRBJ1-1; TRBD1 might be the D (5 bases). The CDR3 is 14 amino acids. The V end lost 7 bases, the J end lost 11 bases, and 23 bases lay between the germline ends. Germline V lookup: CDR1 MNHNS, CDR2 SASEGT. The CDR3 region has the DNA TGTGCCAGCACCGACCGAGGGGAGATCATAGTGGCTTTCTTT. It is translated as CASTDRGEIIVAFF.

There are a few counts of this clonotype. The gene calls are TRBV27 and TRBJ1-5, with D possibly being TRBD1 (6 bases). This CDR3 spans 15 amino acids. V gave up 6 bases and J gave up 4 bases, with 16 bases separating them. Per germline, CDR1 MNHEY and CDR2 SMNVEV (reference sequence). CDR3 DNA: TGTGCCAGCAGCGCCTGGGACACGCCAAATCAGCCCCAGCATTTT. This gives the protein CASSAWDTPNQPQHF.

This clonotype was counted at least ten times. V usage is TRBV5-5 and J usage is TRBJ2-1, with D unclear. Germline V CDR1 and CDR2: SGHKS, YYEKEE (reference sequence). Trimming pared 5 bases from V and 0 bases from J, leaving 12 bases between. The CDR3 consists of 15 residues. CDR3 bases: TGTGCCAGCAGGGCTGGAGCCGGCTCCTACAATGAGCAGTTCTTC. Amino acids: CASRAGAGSYNEQFF. Full variable domain (outside the CDR3, taken from reference TRBV5-5 and TRBJ2-1): DAGVTQSPTHLIKTRGQQVTLRCSPISGHKSVSWYQQVLGQGPQFIFQYYEKEERGRGNFPDRFSARQFPNYSSELNVNALLLGDSALYLCASRAGAGSYNEQFFGPGTRLTVL.

The chain carries TRBV29-1 and TRBJ1-5; 10 nucleotides match TRBD1. The CDR3 length is 14 residues. Trimming at V came to 5 bases and at J to 4 bases, leaving 5 bases not matched to a gene. CDR1 SQVTM and CDR2 ANQGSEA come from the germline V gene. CDR3 amino acids: CSVRTGGRNQPQHF. In DNA form, the CDR3 reads TGCAGCGTTAGGACAGGGGGTAGGAATCAGCCCCAGCATTTT.

This clonotype was counted ten times or more. Written as DNA, the CDR3 is TGCGCCAGCAGCGCCGGGACACCCAATAATTCACCCCTCCACTTT. Translation gives CASSAGTPNNSPLHF. The V call is TRBV5-1, the J call TRBJ1-6; tentative D call: TRBD1 (6 bases). Germline V gene data show CDR1 as SGHRS and CDR2 as YFSETQ. The CDR3 extends over 15 amino acids. Trimming removed 4 bases at V and 5 bases at J, with 13 bases between.

The table lists this clonotype with a few counts. The V call is TRBV20-1, the J call TRBJ2-1; 8 nucleotides agree with TRBD1. The CDR3 spans 15 residues. V dropped 6 bases and J dropped 4; count of bases not matched to a gene: 11. CDR1 is DFQATT and CDR2 is SNEGSKA in the germline V gene (reference sequence). Here the CDR3 DNA reads TGCAGTGCAGCAGTTGCAGGGGGCCCTTACAATGAGCAGTTCTTC. It translates to CSAAVAGGPYNEQFF.

A few counts support this clonotype. This sequence joins TRBV20-1 and TRBJ1-1; maybe TRBD1 (6 bases). This CDR3 is built from 12 residues. The V and J ends lost 1 base and 3 bases respectively, with 6 bases between them. Per the germline V gene, CDR1 is DFQATT and CDR2 is SNEGSKA (reference sequence). The chain's CDR3 is CSARGGHTEAFF. The CDR3 bases are TGCAGTGCTAGAGGGGGGCACACTGAAGCTTTCTTT.

The sample holds many counts of this clonotype. The genes are TRBV6-1 and TRBJ2-3; the match to TRBD1 covers 7 bases. Germline V gene lookup returns CDR1 MNHNS and CDR2 SASEGT. Losses at the gene ends were 8 bases for V and 2 bases for J; bases not matched to a gene: 7. The CDR3 covers 14 residues. The CDR3 DNA is TGTGCCAGCTGGACAGGAGCTATCACAGATACGCAGTATTTT. This translates into CASWTGAITDTQYF.

The table lists this clonotype with a few counts. The chain carries TRBV25-1 and TRBJ1-1, with D maybe TRBD1 (6 bases). The V gene's germline CDR1 is MGHDK and CDR2 SYGVNS. This CDR3 comprises 15 residues. The V end lost 1 base, the J end lost 0 bases, and 9 bases lay between the germline ends. The CDR3 is CASSEFGQMNTEAFF. CDR3 in DNA: TGTGCCAGCAGTGAATTTGGACAGATGAACACTGAAGCTTTCTTT.

This clonotype has a handful of counts. The chain carries TRBV10-3 and TRBJ2-5; D remains unclear. The CDR3 is 15 residues long. Germline CDR1 and CDR2: ENHRY and SYGVKD. V shed 3 bases and J shed 4 bases, with 15 bases lying between them. DNA for the CDR3: TGTGCCATCAGTGACTACGACACGGAAGGAGAGACCCAGTACTTC. Translating it yields CAISDYDTEGETQYF.

The J gene is TRBJ2-1, the V gene TRBV7-2; TRBD1 matches at 7 bases. Unmatched junction bases numbered 7, after V lost 5 bases and J lost 6 bases. The CDR3 covers 14 residues. Per germline, CDR1 SGHTA and CDR2 FQGNSA. CDR3 in DNA: TGTGCCAGCAGCCCCGGACAGGTCTTCAATGAGCAGTTCTTC. It translates to CASSPGQVFNEQFF.

This clonotype turned up a few times. This rearrangement joins TRBV6-2 or TRBV6-3 to TRBJ2-2; D remains unclear. Trimming removed 6 bases at V and 3 bases at J, with 8 bases between. There are 13 residues in the CDR3. The germline V gene has CDR1 MNHEY and CDR2 SVGEGT. CDR3 region: CASRERYTGELFF. CDR3 DNA sequence: TGTGCCAGCAGGGAGCGTTACACCGGGGAGCTGTTTTTT.

This clonotype was observed a few times. This chain connects TRBV25-1 to TRBJ1-6; 7 bases match TRBD1. The junction had 10 bases not matched to a gene; V was cut back by 6 bases and J by 14 bases. The CDR3 has 13 amino acids. CDR1 and CDR2 from the germline V gene are MGHDK and SYGVNS. The CDR3 DNA follows: TGTGCCAGCAGCCTGGGACAGCGTATAACCCTCCACTTT. Translation: CASSLGQRITLHF. The variable domain in full, with the rest retrieved from reference TRBV25-1 and TRBJ1-6, is EADIYQTPRYLVIGTGKKITLECSQTMGHDKMYWYQQDPGMELHLIHYSYGVNSTEKGDLSSESTVSRIRTEHFPLTLESARPSHTSQYLCASSLGQRITLHFGNGTRLTVT.